This entry is about one T cell receptor (beta chain). Trimming cost V 6 bases and J 3 bases, with 11 bases left between them. The CDR3 has 13 residues. CDR1 and CDR2 (germline): MNHEY, SVGAGI. Generated by immunoSEQ multiplex PCR, the TCRdb table keeps only in-frame clones and is missing some. In the table there are 200,000 to 250,000 clones, around 84% of which are singletons. The data are from a study of blood T cell repertoires in COVID-19. The origin of this receptor is a man between 60 and 75 years old with acute or convalescent COVID-19. Sequencing input: peripheral blood. The genes are TRBV6-5 and TRBJ1-2, with a weak D call TRBD1 (6 bases). This chain's CDR3 is CASRVGQYYGYTF. CDR3 nucleotides: TGTGCCAGCAGGGTCGGACAGTACTATGGCTACACCTTC.